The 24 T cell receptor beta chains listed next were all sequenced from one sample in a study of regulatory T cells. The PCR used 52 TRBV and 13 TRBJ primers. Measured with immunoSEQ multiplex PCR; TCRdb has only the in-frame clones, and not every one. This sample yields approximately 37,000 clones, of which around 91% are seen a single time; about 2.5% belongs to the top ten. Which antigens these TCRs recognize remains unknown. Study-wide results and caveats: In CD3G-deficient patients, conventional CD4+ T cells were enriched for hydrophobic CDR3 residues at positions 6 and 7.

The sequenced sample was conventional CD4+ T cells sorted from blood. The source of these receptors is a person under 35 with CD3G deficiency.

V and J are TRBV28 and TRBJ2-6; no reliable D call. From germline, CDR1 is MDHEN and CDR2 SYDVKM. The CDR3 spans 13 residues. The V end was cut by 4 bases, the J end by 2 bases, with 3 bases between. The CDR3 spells CASSWAGANVLTF. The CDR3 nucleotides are TGTGCCAGCAGTTGGGCTGGGGCCAACGTCCTGACTTTC.

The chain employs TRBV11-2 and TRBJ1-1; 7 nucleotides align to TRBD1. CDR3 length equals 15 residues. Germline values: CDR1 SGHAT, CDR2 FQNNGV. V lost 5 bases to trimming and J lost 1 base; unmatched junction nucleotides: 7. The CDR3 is CASSKNRGENTEAFF. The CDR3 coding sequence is TGTGCCAGCAGCAAAAACAGGGGCGAGAACACTGAAGCTTTCTTT.

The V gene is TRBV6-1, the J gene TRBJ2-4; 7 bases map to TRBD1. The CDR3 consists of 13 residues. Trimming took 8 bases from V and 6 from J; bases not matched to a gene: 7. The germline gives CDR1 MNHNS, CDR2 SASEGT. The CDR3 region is CASQGDGRNIQYF. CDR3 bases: TGTGCCAGCCAGGGGGACGGTAGAAACATTCAGTACTTC.

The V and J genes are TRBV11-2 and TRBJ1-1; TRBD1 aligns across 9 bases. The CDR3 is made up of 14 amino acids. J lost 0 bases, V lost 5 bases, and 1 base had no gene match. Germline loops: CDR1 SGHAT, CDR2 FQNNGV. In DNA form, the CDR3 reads TGTGCCAGCAGCAGGGACAGGGTGAACACTGAAGCTTTCTTT. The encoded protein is CASSRDRVNTEAFF.

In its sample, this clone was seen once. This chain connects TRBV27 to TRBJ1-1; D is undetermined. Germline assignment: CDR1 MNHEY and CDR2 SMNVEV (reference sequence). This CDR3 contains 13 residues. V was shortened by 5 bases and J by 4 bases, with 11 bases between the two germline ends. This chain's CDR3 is CASSPRWGTEAFF. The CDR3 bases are TGTGCCAGCAGTCCTAGGTGGGGCACTGAAGCTTTCTTT.

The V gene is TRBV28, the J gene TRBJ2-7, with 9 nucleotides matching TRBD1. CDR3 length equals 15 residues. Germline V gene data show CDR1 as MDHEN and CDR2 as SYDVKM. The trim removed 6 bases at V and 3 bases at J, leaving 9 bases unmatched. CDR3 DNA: TGTGCCAGCAGCCGACCGACAGGGGGAAGCTACGAGCAGTACTTC. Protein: CASSRPTGGSYEQYF.

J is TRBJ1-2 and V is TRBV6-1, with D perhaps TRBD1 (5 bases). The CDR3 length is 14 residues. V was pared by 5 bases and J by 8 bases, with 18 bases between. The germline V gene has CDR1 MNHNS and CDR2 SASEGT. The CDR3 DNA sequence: TGTGCCAGCAGTCTGGGCGGGGGAAGGGAGGGCTACACCTTC. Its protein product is CASSLGGGREGYTF.

The CDR3 nucleotides are TGTGCCAGCAGTTTTGAGGGGGGTCGTGGCTACACCTTC. Residues: CASSFEGGRGYTF. This rearrangement joins TRBV28 to TRBJ1-2, with D possibly TRBD1 on 6 matching bases. Trimming took off 3 bases at V and 7 bases at J, with 12 bases between the two ends. The CDR3 spans 13 residues. Germline CDR1 and CDR2: MDHEN and SYDVKM.

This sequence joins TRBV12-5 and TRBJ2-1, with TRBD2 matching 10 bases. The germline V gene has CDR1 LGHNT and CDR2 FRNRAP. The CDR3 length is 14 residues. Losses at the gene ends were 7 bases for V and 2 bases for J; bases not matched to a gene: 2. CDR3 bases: TGTGCTAGTGCTACTAGCGGGACCTACAATGAGCAGTTCTTC. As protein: CASATSGTYNEQFF.

The CDR3 loop is CASSSSGGEQYF. In nucleotides, the CDR3 is TGTGCCAGCAGCTCATCAGGGGGCGAGCAGTACTTC. The chain uses TRBV28 and TRBJ2-7, with 7 bases identical to TRBD1. This CDR3 has 12 amino acids. Germline V gene data show CDR1 as MDHEN and CDR2 as SYDVKM. The ends lost 6 bases at V and 6 bases at J; junction bases unmatched: 5.

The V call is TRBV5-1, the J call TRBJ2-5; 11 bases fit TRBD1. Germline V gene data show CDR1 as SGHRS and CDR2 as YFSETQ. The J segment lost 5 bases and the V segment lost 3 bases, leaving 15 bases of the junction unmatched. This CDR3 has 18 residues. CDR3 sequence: CASSYGSFGTGGQETQYF. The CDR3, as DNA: TGCGCCAGCAGCTATGGAAGCTTCGGGACAGGGGGTCAGGAGACCCAGTACTTC. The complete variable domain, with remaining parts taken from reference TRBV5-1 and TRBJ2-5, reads KAGVTQTPRYLIKTRGQQVTLSCSPISGHRSVSWYQQTPGQGLQFLFEYFSETQRNKGNFPGRFSGRQFSNSRSEMNVSTLELGDSALYLCASSYGSFGTGGQETQYFGPGTRLLVL.

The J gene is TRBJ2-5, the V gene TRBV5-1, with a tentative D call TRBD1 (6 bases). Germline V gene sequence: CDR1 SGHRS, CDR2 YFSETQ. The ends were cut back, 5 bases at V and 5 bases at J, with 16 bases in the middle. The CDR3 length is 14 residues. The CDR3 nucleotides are TGCGCCAGCAGTTCGACAGGAATGTCGGAGACCCAGTACTTC. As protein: CASSSTGMSETQYF.

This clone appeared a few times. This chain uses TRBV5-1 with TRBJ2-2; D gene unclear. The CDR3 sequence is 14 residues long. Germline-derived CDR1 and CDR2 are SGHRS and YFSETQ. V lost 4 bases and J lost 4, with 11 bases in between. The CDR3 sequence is CASSQLGPTGELFF. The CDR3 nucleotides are TGCGCCAGCAGCCAGCTAGGACCCACCGGGGAGCTGTTTTTT.

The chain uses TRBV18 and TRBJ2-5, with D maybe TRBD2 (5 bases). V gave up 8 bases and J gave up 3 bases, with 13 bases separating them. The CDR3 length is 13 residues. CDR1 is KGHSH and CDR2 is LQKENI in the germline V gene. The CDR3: CASTTRMEETQYF. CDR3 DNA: TGTGCCAGCACAACTAGGATGGAAGAGACCCAGTACTTC.

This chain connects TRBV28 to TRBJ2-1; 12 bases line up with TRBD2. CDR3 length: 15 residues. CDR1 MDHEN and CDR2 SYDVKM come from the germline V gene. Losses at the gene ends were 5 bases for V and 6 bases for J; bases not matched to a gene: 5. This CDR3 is CASSRLAGVANEQFF. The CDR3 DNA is TGTGCCAGCAGTCGACTAGCGGGAGTTGCCAATGAGCAGTTCTTC.

CDR3 loop: CASRPGQSYEQYF. CDR3 bases: TGTGCCAGCAGGCCGGGACAGTCCTACGAGCAGTACTTC. The chain employs TRBV28 and TRBJ2-7; 7 positions match TRBD1. Unmatched junction bases numbered 3, after V lost 6 bases and J lost 1 base. The germline V gene encodes CDR1 MDHEN and CDR2 SYDVKM. This CDR3 contains 13 residues.

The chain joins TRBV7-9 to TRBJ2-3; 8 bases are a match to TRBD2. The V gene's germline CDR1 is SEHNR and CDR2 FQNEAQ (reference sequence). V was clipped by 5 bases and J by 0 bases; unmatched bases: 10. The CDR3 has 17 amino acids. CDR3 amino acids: CASSLTRTSPSTDTQYF. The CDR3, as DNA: TGTGCCAGCAGCCTTACTCGGACTAGCCCTAGCACAGATACGCAGTATTTT. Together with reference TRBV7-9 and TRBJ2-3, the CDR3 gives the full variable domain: DTGVSQNPRHKITKRGQNVTFRCDPISEHNRLYWYRQTLGQGPEFLTYFQNEAQLEKSRLLSDRFSAERPKGSFSTLEIQRTEQGDSAMYLCASSLTRTSPSTDTQYFGPGTRLTVL.

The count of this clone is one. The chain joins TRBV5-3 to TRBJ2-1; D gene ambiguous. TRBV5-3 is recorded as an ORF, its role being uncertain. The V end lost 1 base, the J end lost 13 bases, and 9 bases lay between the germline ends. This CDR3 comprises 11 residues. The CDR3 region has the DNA TGTGCCAGAAGCTTGCGGACCCACCAGTTCTTC. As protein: CARSLRTHQFF.

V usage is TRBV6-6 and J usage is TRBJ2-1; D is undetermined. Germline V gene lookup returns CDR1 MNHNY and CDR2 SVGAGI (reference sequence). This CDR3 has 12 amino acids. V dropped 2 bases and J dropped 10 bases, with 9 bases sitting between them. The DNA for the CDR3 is TGTGCCAGCAGTTACCCCCCCGGCGAGCAGTTCTTC. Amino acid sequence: CASSYPPGEQFF.

The DNA of the CDR3 is TGTGCCAGTAGCAGGCTTAGTGGGGCCTCCTACAATGAGCAGTTCTTC. Protein: CASSRLSGASYNEQFF. The V call is TRBV19, the J call TRBJ2-1, with a possible D match to TRBD1 (5 bases). The CDR3 is 16 residues long. Trimming took off 6 bases at V and 0 bases at J, with 15 bases between the two ends. Per germline, CDR1 LNHDA and CDR2 SQIVND (reference sequence).

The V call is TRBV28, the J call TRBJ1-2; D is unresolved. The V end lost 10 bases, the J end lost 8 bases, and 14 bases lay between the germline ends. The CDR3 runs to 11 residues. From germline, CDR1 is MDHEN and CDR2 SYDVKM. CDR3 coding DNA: TGTGCCACCGCTGGGCCGGAGGGCTACACCTTC. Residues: CATAGPEGYTF.

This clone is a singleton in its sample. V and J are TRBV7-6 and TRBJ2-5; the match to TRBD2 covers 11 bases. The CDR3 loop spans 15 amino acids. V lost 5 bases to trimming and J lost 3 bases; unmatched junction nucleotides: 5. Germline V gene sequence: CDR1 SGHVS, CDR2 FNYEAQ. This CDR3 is CASSISGRAEETQYF. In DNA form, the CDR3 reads TGTGCCAGCAGCATTAGCGGGAGGGCTGAAGAGACCCAGTACTTC.

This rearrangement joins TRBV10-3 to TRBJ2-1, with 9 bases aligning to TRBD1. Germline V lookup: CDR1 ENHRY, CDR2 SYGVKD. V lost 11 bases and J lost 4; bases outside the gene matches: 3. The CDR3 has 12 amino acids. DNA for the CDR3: TGTGCCTCGGGACAGGGTTACAATGAGCAGTTCTTC. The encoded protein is CASGQGYNEQFF.

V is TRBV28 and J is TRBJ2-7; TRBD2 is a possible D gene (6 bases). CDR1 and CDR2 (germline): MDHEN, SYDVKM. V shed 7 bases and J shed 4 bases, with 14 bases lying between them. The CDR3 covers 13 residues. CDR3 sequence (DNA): TGTGCCAGCAAGGGGCAGGGACTGTACGAGCAGTACTTC. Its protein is CASKGQGLYEQYF.